The 3 T cell receptor beta chains below were found in one sample sequenced in a study of blood T cell repertoires in COVID-19 (dated by TCRdb to the early 2020s). The library was generated by the immunoSEQ multiplex PCR assay. TCRdb obtained this table from immuneACCESS and retained in-frame rearrangements with V and J assigned. These tables miss some clones; where compared with another copy, unresolved V genes account for less than half of the shortfall, and the remainder is unexplained. The table for this sample lists 350,000 to 500,000 clones; about 90% of them were counted only once. The ten largest clones add up to 0.65% to 1% of the sample. The sequenced sample was peripheral blood. Receptors originate from a man in his late teens or twenties with COVID-19, enrolled during active disease.

This clone was found many times. This sequence joins TRBV11-2 and TRBJ2-5, with TRBD1 matching 9 bases. Trimming took 5 bases from V and 6 from J; bases not matched to a gene: 10. The CDR3 spans 15 residues. From germline, CDR1 is SGHAT and CDR2 FQNNGV. The CDR3 DNA sequence: TGTGCCAGCAGCCATCGGGACAGGGTTCAACAGACCCAGTACTTC. It codes for CASSHRDRVQQTQYF.

This sequence joins TRBV3-1 (or the pseudogene TRBV3-2) and TRBJ1-2; D unclear. The ends were cut back, 5 bases at V and 5 bases at J, with 15 bases in the middle. The CDR3 covers 14 residues. The germline V gene has CDR1 LGHDT and CDR2 YNNKEL (reference sequence). CDR3 sequence (DNA): TGTGCCAGCAGCGCGCGCGAGGCGAGGTATGGCTACACCTTC. The encoded protein is CASSAREARYGYTF.

The chain combines TRBV24-1 with TRBJ1-2; 7 positions match TRBD1. The germline V gene encodes CDR1 KGHDR and CDR2 SFDVKD. The CDR3 has 16 amino acids. V trimming: 4 bases; J trimming: 0 bases; junction bases outside the gene matches: 7. The CDR3 spells CATSEGGTAANYGYTF. The CDR3 DNA is TGTGCCACCAGTGAGGGTGGGACAGCCGCTAACTATGGCTACACCTTC.